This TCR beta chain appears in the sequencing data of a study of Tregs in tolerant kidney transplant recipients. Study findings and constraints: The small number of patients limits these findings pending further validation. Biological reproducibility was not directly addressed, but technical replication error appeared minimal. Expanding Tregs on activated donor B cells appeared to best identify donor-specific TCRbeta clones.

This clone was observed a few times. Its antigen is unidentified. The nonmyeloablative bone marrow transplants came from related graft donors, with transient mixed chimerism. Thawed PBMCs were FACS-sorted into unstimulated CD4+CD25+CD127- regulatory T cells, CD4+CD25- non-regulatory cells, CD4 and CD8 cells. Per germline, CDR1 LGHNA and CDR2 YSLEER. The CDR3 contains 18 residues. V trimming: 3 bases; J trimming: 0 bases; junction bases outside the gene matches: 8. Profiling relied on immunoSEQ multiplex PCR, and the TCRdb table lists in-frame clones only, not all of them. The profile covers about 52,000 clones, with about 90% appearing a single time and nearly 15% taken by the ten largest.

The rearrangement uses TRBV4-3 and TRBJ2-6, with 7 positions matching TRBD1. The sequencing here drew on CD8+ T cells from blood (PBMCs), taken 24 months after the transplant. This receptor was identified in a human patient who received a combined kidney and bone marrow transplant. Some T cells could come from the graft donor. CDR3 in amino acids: CASSQDRLPGSGANVLTF. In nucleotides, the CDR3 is TGCGCCAGCAGCCAGGACAGGTTACCAGGCTCTGGGGCCAACGTCCTGACTTTC.